This T cell receptor beta chain was identified in a study of response to subunit inactivated influenza vaccine. The V end was cut by 5 bases, the J end by 1 base, with 14 bases between. This CDR3 is 15 amino acids long. CDR1 SGHTA and CDR2 FQGNSA come from the germline V gene. Study-level results: Every seasonal influenza vaccination brings in few new T cells, the authors suggested.

This clonotype was observed at least ten times. The antigen remains unidentified. TCRdb processed the RT-PCR reads anew with MiXCR; each CDR3 protein has one entry. This sample carries 490,000 or so distinct CDR3 sequences, 7.5% to 8.5% of them seen once, and the ten largest clones take roughly 13%. The material sequenced was PBMCs from blood, taken less than 30 months after vaccination. The chain carries TRBV7-2 and TRBJ1-1, with D uncertain. The source is a man between 50 and 69 years old who received an inactivated influenza vaccine. CDR3 in amino acids: CASSLGPVGNTEAFF. Written as DNA, the CDR3 is TGTGCCAGCAGCCTAGGACCGGTGGGGAACACTGAAGCTTTCTTT. Based on the CDR3 plus reference TRBV7-2 and TRBJ1-1, the full variable domain is GAGVSQSPSNKVTEKGKDVELRCDPISGHTALYWYRQSLGQGLEFLIYFQGNSAPDKSGLPSDRFSAERTGGSVSTLTIQRTQQEDSAVYLCASSLGPVGNTEAFFGQGTRLTVV.